Shown below are 29 T cell receptor beta chains from a single sample sequenced in a study of cytomegalovirus exposure and HLA in healthy donors. The primer mix had 60 Vbeta and 13 Jbeta primers. Libraries were prepared by immunoSEQ multiplex PCR; TCRdb keeps only in-frame clonotypes and omits some of them. This sample has roughly 200,000 clones; over 70% occur once, and the top ten carry over 1.5%. The sample was PBMCs. The receptors stem from a man aged 35 to 55 in good health and CMV-seropositive.

V gene TRBV6-6 combines with J gene TRBJ1-5; D ambiguous. CDR3 length equals 15 residues. V gave up 0 bases and J gave up 5 bases, with 11 bases separating them. Germline V gene data show CDR1 as MNHNY and CDR2 as SVGAGI (reference sequence). CDR3 DNA: TGTGCCAGCAGTTACTCGAGGAGTGACTATCAGCCCCAGCATTTT. Translation: CASSYSRSDYQPQHF.

This clone occurred once. This chain connects TRBV5-1 to TRBJ1-2, with 11 bases matching TRBD1. The CDR3 consists of 16 residues. The germline V gene has CDR1 SGHRS and CDR2 YFSETQ. Germline trimming cut 4 bases from V and 2 bases from J; bases unmatched to any gene: 7. Here the CDR3 reads CASSPGQGAVNYGYTF. CDR3 DNA sequence: TGCGCCAGCAGCCCAGGACAGGGGGCTGTGAACTATGGCTACACCTTC. The whole variable domain, filled in from reference TRBV5-1 and TRBJ1-2, reads KAGVTQTPRYLIKTRGQQVTLSCSPISGHRSVSWYQQTPGQGLQFLFEYFSETQRNKGNFPGRFSGRQFSNSRSEMNVSTLELGDSALYLCASSPGQGAVNYGYTFGSGTRLTVV.

The gene calls are TRBV11-2 and TRBJ1-2, with a tentative D call TRBD1 (5 bases). The length of the CDR3 is 13 residues. Trimming removed 3 bases from V and 7 bases from J, with 12 bases in between. CDR1 SGHAT and CDR2 FQNNGV come from the germline V gene. CDR3 amino acids: CASSLQSGAGYTF. CDR3 nucleotides: TGTGCCAGCAGCTTGCAATCTGGGGCTGGCTACACCTTC.

This chain connects TRBV7-9 to TRBJ1-1; 8 bases match TRBD1. CDR1 is SEHNR and CDR2 is FQNEAQ in the germline V gene (reference sequence). V shed 2 bases and J 4 bases; nucleotides not matched to a gene: 15. The CDR3 is made up of 18 amino acids. The CDR3 nucleotides read TGTGCCAGCAGCTTAAGTATTTCTCGGCAGGGGGCGGGCACTGAAGCTTTCTTT. Translated: CASSLSISRQGAGTEAFF.

J is TRBJ1-2 and V is TRBV28, with 7 bases fitting TRBD1. This CDR3 is 13 amino acids long. V was pared by 7 bases and J by 5 bases, with 7 bases of the junction left unmatched. Per the germline V gene, CDR1 is MDHEN and CDR2 is SYDVKM. CDR3 coding DNA: TGTGCCAGCATTGATAACAGGGGTTATGGCTACACCTTC. It yields the protein CASIDNRGYGYTF.

With regard to this clone: Its ends do not fully match the called genes, so a read error is possible. This chain links TRBV7-9 with TRBJ1-2; TRBD1 might be the D (5 bases). Germline-derived CDR1 and CDR2 are SEHNR and FQNEAQ (reference sequence). This CDR3 spans 14 amino acids. CDR3 nucleotides: TGTTCCAGCAGCTTTGGCGGGGGAGATTCTGGCTACACCTTC. The encoded protein is CSSSFGGGDSGYTF. Full variable domain (missing parts from reference TRBV7-9 and TRBJ1-2): DTGVSQNPRHKITKRGQNVTFRCDPISEHNRLYWYRQTLGQGPEFLTYFQNEAQLEKSRLLSDRFSAERPKGSFSTLEIQRTEQGDSAMYLCSSSFGGGDSGYTFGSGTRLTVV.

The chain carries TRBV7-6 and TRBJ2-5, with TRBD1 matching over 7 bases. Germline loops: CDR1 SGHVS, CDR2 FNYEAQ. The CDR3 length is 15 residues. V dropped 3 bases and J dropped 6; count of bases not matched to a gene: 10. CDR3 region: CASSFGTDSAQTQYF. The CDR3 DNA is TGTGCCAGCAGCTTCGGGACAGACTCCGCTCAGACCCAGTACTTC.

The chain uses TRBV28 and TRBJ1-3; D perhaps matches TRBD1 (6 bases). Germline values: CDR1 MDHEN, CDR2 SYDVKM. The CDR3 has 14 residues. The V and J ends lost 8 bases and 0 bases respectively, with 11 bases between them. The CDR3 nucleotides read TGTGCCAGCTCGACCAGGGGCTCTGGAAACACCATATATTTT. Protein: CASSTRGSGNTIYF.

The chain uses TRBV6-1 and TRBJ1-5; D is unclear. This CDR3 is built from 13 residues. Trimming took 2 bases from V and 13 from J, leaving 15 bases between them. Germline assignment: CDR1 MNHNS and CDR2 SASEGT. CDR3 protein: CASSERVGTLQHF. CDR3 coding DNA: TGTGCCAGCAGTGAAAGAGTGGGCACCTTACAGCATTTT.

The chain is built from TRBV5-1 and TRBJ2-5, with TRBD2 identical over 7 bases. The CDR3 contains 14 residues. The germline CDR1 and CDR2 sequences are SGHRS and YFSETQ. The V segment lost 4 bases and the J segment 1 base; nucleotides outside the gene matches: 4. The CDR3 DNA reads TGCGCCAGCAGCCTAAGGACTAGCCAAGAGACCCAGTACTTC. Translated: CASSLRTSQETQYF. Full variable domain (missing parts from reference TRBV5-1 and TRBJ2-5): KAGVTQTPRYLIKTRGQQVTLSCSPISGHRSVSWYQQTPGQGLQFLFEYFSETQRNKGNFPGRFSGRQFSNSRSEMNVSTLELGDSALYLCASSLRTSQETQYFGPGTRLLVL.

The J gene is TRBJ2-5, the V gene TRBV19; D unresolved. CDR1 is LNHDA and CDR2 is SQIVND in the germline V gene (reference sequence). V lost 3 bases, J lost 5 bases, and 10 bases lay in between. The CDR3 is 13 residues long. CDR3 nucleotide sequence: TGTGCCAGTAGTATGTTCTCTGCGGAGACCCAGTACTTC. This sequence encodes CASSMFSAETQYF.

The chain employs TRBV4-3 and TRBJ2-1; D unclear. Looked up from germline, CDR1 is LGHNA and CDR2 is YSLEER. V was trimmed by 0 bases and J by 3 bases, leaving 6 bases between them. CDR3 size: 14 residues. This CDR3 reads CASSQERDYNEQFF. The DNA for the CDR3 is TGCGCCAGCAGCCAAGAACGCGACTACAATGAGCAGTTCTTC.

V and J are TRBV19 and TRBJ2-4; 7 bases line up with TRBD1. CDR1 LNHDA and CDR2 SQIVND come from the germline V gene (reference sequence). V was pared by 3 bases and J by 3 bases, with 5 bases of the junction left unmatched. The CDR3 consists of 15 residues. The DNA of the CDR3 is TGTGCCAGTAGTATTTTTACAGGGGACAAAAACATTCAGTACTTC. Amino acids: CASSIFTGDKNIQYF.

V is TRBV12-5 and J is TRBJ1-2; D is perhaps TRBD1 (6 bases). This CDR3 region has 17 residues. Germline CDR1 LGHNT, CDR2 FRNRAP. V was trimmed by 5 bases and J by 8 bases, leaving 27 bases between them. The CDR3 region is CASGLDWRLAGEGGYTF. CDR3 nucleotide sequence: TGTGCTAGTGGTCTGGATTGGCGACTAGCAGGGGAGGGAGGCTACACCTTC.

CDR3 bases: TGCAGCGCCACGCCTCAGGTTGATGCTTTCTTT. It is translated as CSATPQVDAFF. This chain joins TRBV29-1 and TRBJ1-1; D gene unclear. The CDR3 spans 11 residues. CDR1 is SQVTM, CDR2 ANQGSEA, per germline. The V gene lost 7 bases and the J gene lost 11 bases, with 17 bases spanning the gap.

CDR3: CASRPQGNYGYTF. As DNA, the CDR3 is TGTGCCAGCAGACCACAGGGGAACTATGGCTACACCTTC. J is TRBJ1-2 and V is TRBV7-9, with 7 bases lining up with TRBD1. In germline, CDR1 is SEHNR, CDR2 FQNEAQ (reference sequence). J lost 2 bases, V lost 6 bases, and 3 bases had no gene match. The CDR3 loop spans 13 amino acids.

V and J are TRBV6-1 and TRBJ1-5; D possibly corresponds to TRBD1 (6 bases). Germline assignment: CDR1 MNHNS and CDR2 SASEGT. The V end lost 3 bases, the J end lost 2 bases, and 20 bases lay between the germline ends. This CDR3 is built from 18 residues. The CDR3 protein is CASSDPHGGARGNQPQHF. The CDR3 nucleotides read TGTGCCAGCAGTGATCCTCACGGGGGGGCGCGAGGCAATCAGCCCCAGCATTTT.

This chain joins TRBV7-9 and TRBJ2-3; 9 positions match TRBD2. Germline CDR1 reads SEHNR; CDR2 reads FQNEAQ (reference sequence). The V gene end was trimmed by 1 base and the J gene end by 1 base; junction bases not matched to a gene: 3. CDR3 length: 16 residues. The CDR3 bases are TGTGCCAGCAGCTTAGATCGGACTAGCGGCACAGATACGCAGTATTTT. Translated, it gives CASSLDRTSGTDTQYF.

This chain joins TRBV7-9 and TRBJ1-2; 7 positions match TRBD1. This CDR3 has 15 amino acids. V was clipped by 1 base and J by 8 bases; unmatched bases: 10. The germline V gene encodes CDR1 SEHNR and CDR2 FQNEAQ (reference sequence). The CDR3 bases are TGTGCCAGCAGCTTAGAGGGGGTTTGGACAGGCGGCTACACCTTC. It encodes CASSLEGVWTGGYTF.

The rearrangement uses TRBV5-1 and TRBJ1-1; 9 bases are shared with TRBD1. The CDR3 extends over 14 amino acids. The junction had 6 bases not matched to a gene; V was cut back by 1 base and J by 8 bases. Germline V gene lookup returns CDR1 SGHRS and CDR2 YFSETQ. The CDR3 DNA reads as TGCGCCAGCAGCTTGTACGACAGGGGGAGAGAAGCTTTCTTT. Its protein product is CASSLYDRGREAFF.

The rearrangement joins TRBV7-9 to TRBJ1-1; D perhaps matches TRBD1 (6 bases). CDR3 length: 17 residues. Germline CDR1 SEHNR, CDR2 FQNEAQ (reference sequence). The V end was cut by 5 bases, the J end by 0 bases, with 19 bases between. The CDR3 sequence is CASSQRGGRIVNTEAFF. The CDR3 nucleotides are TGTGCCAGCAGCCAAAGGGGGGGGCGTATTGTGAACACTGAAGCTTTCTTT.

The chain couples TRBV9 to TRBJ1-2, with 10 bases lining up with TRBD1. CDR1 and CDR2 from the germline V gene are SGDLS and YYNGEE. The CDR3 length is 14 residues. V shed 2 bases and J 8 bases; nucleotides not matched to a gene: 6. CDR3 residues: CASSVRQGAGGYTF. CDR3 DNA: TGTGCCAGCAGCGTGAGACAGGGGGCAGGAGGCTACACCTTC.

V usage is TRBV10-1 and J usage is TRBJ1-1; D unresolved. V was trimmed by 3 bases and J by 7 bases, leaving 12 bases between them. The CDR3 covers 13 residues. Germline CDR1 is WNHNN and CDR2 is SYGVQD (reference sequence). The chain's CDR3 is CASSDRIELEAFF. CDR3 DNA sequence: TGCGCCAGCAGTGACCGCATAGAGCTTGAAGCTTTCTTT.

V gene TRBV6-5 combines with J gene TRBJ2-7; possible D gene TRBD1, 6 bases. Germline CDR1 and CDR2: MNHEY and SVGAGI. The V gene lost 5 bases and the J gene lost 3 bases, with 14 bases spanning the gap. This CDR3 has 14 residues. CDR3 sequence reads: CASSRDTNYYEQYF. CDR3 bases: TGTGCCAGCAGTCGGGACACCAACTACTACGAGCAGTACTTC.

V usage is TRBV19 and J usage is TRBJ2-1; perhaps TRBD1 as D (6 bases). Germline-derived CDR1 and CDR2 are LNHDA and SQIVND (reference sequence). V was trimmed by 6 bases and J by 5 bases, leaving 11 bases between them. The CDR3 has 13 residues. In nucleotides, the CDR3 is TGTGCCAGTAGCTCCCGGGACAACAATGAGCAGTTCTTC. Its translation is CASSSRDNNEQFF.

The chain has TRBV2 and TRBJ2-5; D might be TRBD1 (6 bases). Germline CDR1 reads SNHLY; CDR2 reads FYNNEI. The V and J ends lost 5 bases and 2 bases respectively, with 9 bases between them. The CDR3 is made up of 13 amino acids. CDR3 protein: CASSRGQQETQYF. CDR3 in DNA: TGTGCCAGCAGTCGCGGACAGCAAGAGACCCAGTACTTC.

The chain has TRBV15 and TRBJ2-2; TRBD2 is a possible D gene (5 bases). Germline loops: CDR1 LNHNV, CDR2 YYDKDF (reference sequence). Trimming took 3 bases from V and 4 from J, leaving 12 bases between them. There are 15 residues in the CDR3. The CDR3 spells CATSSPDLFTGELFF. The CDR3 region has the DNA TGTGCCACCAGCAGCCCGGACTTGTTCACCGGGGAGCTGTTTTTT.

This clone was picked up one time. The chain is built from TRBV7-8 and TRBJ1-1; D ambiguous. Trimming cost V 1 base and J 10 bases, with 19 bases left between them. This CDR3 has 15 residues. Germline values: CDR1 SGHVS, CDR2 FQNEAQ. The chain's CDR3 is CASSLGLEQANSAFF. CDR3 DNA: TGTGCCAGCAGCTTAGGTCTCGAGCAGGCTAATTCAGCTTTCTTT.

This clone was detected a few times. J is TRBJ1-5 and V is TRBV4-3; 11 nucleotides line up with TRBD1. The germline V gene has CDR1 LGHNA and CDR2 YSLEER. V lost 4 bases and J lost 1; bases outside the gene matches: 15. The CDR3 extends over 20 amino acids. CDR3 amino acids: CASSPEWTGGVGGSNQPQHF. CDR3 bases: TGCGCCAGCAGCCCCGAATGGACAGGGGGCGTAGGGGGAAGCAATCAGCCCCAGCATTTT.